Reported below is one TCR beta chain. What it binds is not known. This entry is derived from a study of persistence of HIV-infected CD4 T cells. The CDR3 sequence is 17 residues long. Looked up from germline, CDR1 is LNHDA and CDR2 is SQIVND (reference sequence). The V and J ends lost 5 bases and 6 bases, in that order; junction bases with no gene match: 15. This was the immunoSEQ version 4 assay in survey mode. Generated by immunoSEQ multiplex PCR, the TCRdb table keeps only in-frame clones and is missing some. Of 35,000 to 45,000 clones listed, over 80% are singletons. Cells were stimulated with CMV-infected fibroblast lysates at approximately 10 ug/mL. CD40L/CD69 double-negative CD45RO-high memory CD4+ T cells were collected.

The chain has TRBV19 and TRBJ2-1; 8 nucleotides agree with TRBD1. The TCR originated in an adult man with HIV who was CMV-seropositive. The sequencing here drew on CD4+ T cells sorted from PBMCs after approximately 20-hour stimulation, taken from a patient who received antiretroviral therapy. The CDR3 here is CASSLPSYRGAGNEQFF. CDR3 nucleotides: TGTGCCAGTAGTCTGCCCTCGTACAGGGGGGCCGGCAATGAGCAGTTCTTC. Combining the CDR3 with reference TRBV19 and TRBJ2-1 gives the whole variable domain DGGITQSPKYLFRKEGQNVTLSCEQNLNHDAMYWYRQDPGQGLRLIYYSQIVNDFQKGDIAEGYSVSREKKESFPLTVTSAQKNPTAFYLCASSLPSYRGAGNEQFFGPGTRLTVL.